This TCR beta chain was observed in a study of shared clonotypes between healthy human individuals. V trimming: 5 bases; J trimming: 4 bases; junction bases outside the gene matches: 6. Germline V CDR1 and CDR2: GTSNPN, SVGIG (reference sequence). The CDR3 covers 15 residues. Replicate PCRs run on unsorted PBMC used roughly 320 ng DNA, which was 30,000 to 35,000 T cell genomes. Assay used: immunoSEQ multiplex PCR; TCRdb lists only in-frame clones, some missing. The sample records approximately 470,000 clones, 78% being singletons. About this clone: Its specificity is not known.

General study findings and limits: Collection of samples was limited to blood; tissue repertoires likely differ.

V gene TRBV30 combines with J gene TRBJ2-3; 13 nucleotides agree with TRBD2. Sequencing used PBMCs. The receptor was isolated from a woman in her 40s in good health. Some clones in this sample may be carry-over from other donors' samples. The CDR3 reads CAWSSGTSGADTQYF. CDR3 bases: TGTGCCTGGTCTTCCGGGACTAGCGGGGCAGATACGCAGTATTTT.